This passage covers 31 T cell receptor beta chains from one sample sequenced in a study of T cells after yellow fever vaccination. A single record per CDR3 protein comes from TCRdb applying MiXCR to the 5' RACE reads. The repertoire holds approximately 610,000 distinct CDR3 sequences, with 17% as singletons. The specimen comprised PBMCs, sampled about 5 days after the first yellow fever vaccination. These receptors were collected from a man aged 18 to 35 who received the YFV17D yellow fever vaccine.

At least ten counts were recorded for this clonotype. A junction end diverges from the germline sequence, so it may reflect a read error. The chain couples TRBV5-1 to TRBJ2-1; no clear D. The CDR3 spans 15 residues. Germline V gives CDR1 SGHRS, CDR2 YFSETQ. This CDR3 is CASSLALGSYNEQFF. CDR3 bases: TGTGCCAGCAGTTTAGCCCTAGGCTCCTACAATGAGCAGTTCTTC.

The gene calls are TRBV12-3 or TRBV12-4 and TRBJ1-5; tentatively, D is TRBD1 (5 bases). There are 14 residues in the CDR3. The germline V and J ends were trimmed by 6 bases and 3 bases, with 12 bases remaining between them. Here the CDR3 DNA reads TGTGCCAGCAGCCGGGGACTGACCAATCAGCCCCAGCATTTT. It yields the protein CASSRGLTNQPQHF.

DNA for the CDR3: TGTGCCAGCAGCTTAGGTGGGGAGGCCTATGGCTACACCTTC. Translated, it gives CASSLGGEAYGYTF. The chain is built from TRBV7-2 and TRBJ1-2; D gene unclear. The V and J ends lost 1 base and 4 bases respectively, with 10 bases between them. CDR3 length: 14 residues. Germline CDR1 reads SGHTA; CDR2 reads FQGNSA.

This clonotype was seen many times. The chain joins TRBV18 to TRBJ1-1; D might be TRBD1 (5 bases). The CDR3 extends over 16 amino acids. Trimming took 10 bases from V and 4 from J, leaving 25 bases between them. In germline, CDR1 is KGHSH, CDR2 LQKENI. CDR3 DNA: TGTGCCACCACGGGTCCAAACGGGGGGTATAGCACTGAAGCTTTCTTT. This sequence encodes CATTGPNGGYSTEAFF. The complete variable domain, with remaining parts taken from reference TRBV18 and TRBJ1-1, reads NAGVMQNPRHLVRRRGQEARLRCSPMKGHSHVYWYRQLPEEGLKFMVYLQKENIIDESGMPKERFSAEFPKEGPSILRIQQVVRGDSAAYFCATTGPNGGYSTEAFFGQGTRLTVV.

V and J are TRBV3-1 and TRBJ2-5; D is uncertain. Trimming left V 4 bases short and J 7 bases short, with 13 bases between. Germline loops: CDR1 LGHDT, CDR2 YNNKEL (reference sequence). The CDR3 loop spans 13 amino acids. The CDR3 DNA sequence: TGTGCCAGCAGCCCTGGTTCCTGGGCGACCCAGTACTTC. It encodes CASSPGSWATQYF.

This clonotype was counted only a few times. The CDR3 is CASGPDRVNSPLHF. The CDR3 DNA is TGTGCCAGCGGGCCGGACAGGGTAAATTCACCCCTCCACTTT. V is TRBV6-1 and J is TRBJ1-6; 8 bases line up with TRBD1. Germline-derived CDR1 and CDR2 are MNHNS and SASEGT. V was pared by 8 bases and J by 7 bases, with 7 bases of the junction left unmatched. This CDR3 spans 14 amino acids.

This chain uses TRBV14 with TRBJ2-7; the D gene is possibly TRBD2 (6 bases). Germline assignment: CDR1 SGHDN and CDR2 FVKESK. This CDR3 is built from 18 residues. Trimming took off 0 bases at V and 2 bases at J, with 20 bases between the two ends. The CDR3 reads CASSQEDTMAGPPYEQYF. The CDR3, as DNA: TGTGCCAGCAGCCAAGAAGATACGATGGCGGGGCCACCCTACGAGCAGTACTTC.

This clonotype has only a few counts. V is TRBV20-1 and J is TRBJ2-3, with TRBD2 matching 10 bases. The CDR3 is 13 residues long. Trimming removed 8 bases from V and 5 bases from J; junction bases left unmatched: 7. Germline values: CDR1 DFQATT, CDR2 SNEGSKA (reference sequence). CDR3 amino acids: CSQKRGGEDTQYF. The CDR3 DNA reads TGCAGTCAGAAGCGGGGGGGGGAAGATACGCAGTATTTT.

The chain employs TRBV5-1 and TRBJ2-5; possibly TRBD1 or TRBD2 for D (6 bases each). The germline V gene encodes CDR1 SGHRS and CDR2 YFSETQ. This CDR3 comprises 15 residues. The V gene lost 4 bases and the J gene lost 4 bases, with 17 bases spanning the gap. The CDR3 nucleotides are TGCGCCAGCAGCCGGGGGCAGGAGTATGGAGAGACCCAGTACTTC. This gives the protein CASSRGQEYGETQYF.

In nucleotides, the CDR3 is TGTGCCAGCAGCCCAGGGACGGAAGTTATGAACACTGAAGCTTTCTTT. Translation gives CASSPGTEVMNTEAFF. This chain joins TRBV7-6 and TRBJ1-1; perhaps TRBD1 as D (5 bases). The CDR3 runs 16 residues. Trimming left V 5 bases short and J 0 bases short, with 16 bases between. Germline V gives CDR1 SGHVS, CDR2 FNYEAQ.

The chain links TRBV12-3 or TRBV12-4 to TRBJ2-3, with TRBD2 identical over 9 bases. V shed 5 bases, J shed 6 bases, and the junction held 9 bases outside the gene matches. This CDR3 has 15 residues. This chain's CDR3 is CASSPQRGAGDTQYF. CDR3 nucleotide sequence: TGTGCCAGCAGTCCTCAGCGGGGGGCGGGGGATACGCAGTATTTT.

The chain joins TRBV24-1 to TRBJ2-1, with 9 bases fitting TRBD1. This CDR3 is built from 16 residues. In germline, CDR1 is KGHDR, CDR2 SFDVKD. The trim removed 4 bases at V and 4 bases at J, leaving 7 bases unmatched. The CDR3 DNA sequence: TGTGCCACCAGTGAGCTACAGGGGGCAAATTACAATGAGCAGTTCTTC. Translating it yields CATSELQGANYNEQFF.

Only a few counts were recorded for this clonotype. The chain joins TRBV4-3 to TRBJ1-4; TRBD1 is a possible D gene (5 bases). Germline CDR1 is LGHNA and CDR2 is YSLEER. The V end lost 0 bases, the J end lost 5 bases, and 13 bases lay between the germline ends. The CDR3 extends over 16 amino acids. For the CDR3, the DNA is TGCGCCAGCAGCCAAGATCAGGGACGGGGAAATGAAAAACTGTTTTTT. Its protein is CASSQDQGRGNEKLFF.

The CDR3 region is CASSVPTTSGRSSYNEQFF. CDR3 DNA sequence: TGTGCCAGCAGCGTACCGACGACTAGCGGCCGGAGCTCCTACAATGAGCAGTTCTTC. The V call is TRBV11-1, the J call TRBJ2-1; 9 positions agree with TRBD2. The CDR3 length is 19 residues. Germline CDR1 reads SGHAT; CDR2 reads FQDESV (reference sequence). V lost 5 bases, J lost 0 bases, and 14 bases stayed unmatched.

This clonotype was seen a handful of times. The chain is built from TRBV20-1 and TRBJ2-3, with D possibly matching TRBD1 (5 bases). Germline V lookup: CDR1 DFQATT, CDR2 SNEGSKA (reference sequence). The CDR3 sequence is 15 residues long. V dropped 0 bases and J dropped 3 bases, with 13 bases sitting between them. The chain's CDR3 is CSARDVGRATDTQYF. The CDR3, as DNA: TGCAGTGCTAGAGATGTGGGCAGGGCGACAGATACGCAGTATTTT.

This clonotype showed up just once. The genes are TRBV14 and TRBJ1-2; the D gene is possibly TRBD1 (5 bases). V lost 0 bases, J lost 13 bases, and 12 bases lay in between. The length of the CDR3 is 12 residues. CDR1 and CDR2 (germline): SGHDN, FVKESK. Written as DNA, the CDR3 is TGTGCCAGCAGCCAAGATTCCAGGGTAGGCACCTTC. It yields the protein CASSQDSRVGTF.

As DNA, the CDR3 is TGCAGTGTTGTCTCATCCCGGGCTACCTACAATGAGCAGTTCTTC. Its translation: CSVVSSRATYNEQFF. The genes are TRBV20-1 and TRBJ2-1, with D unclear. The germline V gene has CDR1 DFQATT and CDR2 SNEGSKA (reference sequence). The CDR3 runs 15 residues. V was pared by 7 bases and J by 2 bases, with 18 bases between.

J is TRBJ2-3 and V is TRBV4-2; the D is unclear. Deletions cut 1 base from V and 2 bases from J, with 10 bases between. The CDR3 loop spans 15 amino acids. CDR1 is LGHNA, CDR2 YNFKEQ, per germline. CDR3 coding DNA: TGTGCCAGCAGCCAAGCACGGAGCAACACAGATACGCAGTATTTT. This codes for CASSQARSNTDTQYF.

The chain joins TRBV20-1 to TRBJ1-6, with D unclear. Germline V lookup: CDR1 DFQATT, CDR2 SNEGSKA (reference sequence). The CDR3 length is 13 residues. V lost 3 bases and J lost 5, with 8 bases in between. The CDR3 here is CSARTPDNSPLHF. The CDR3 DNA follows: TGCAGTGCTAGGACACCTGATAATTCACCCCTCCACTTT.

This clonotype appeared a few times. The chain employs TRBV7-3 and TRBJ1-1; tentative D call: TRBD1 (6 bases). The V end lost 1 base, the J end lost 1 base, and 10 bases lay between the germline ends. The CDR3 is 15 amino acids. The germline V gene has CDR1 SGHTA and CDR2 FQGTGA. The CDR3 nucleotides read TGTGCCAGCAGCTTAAAGGGGGAACGGAACACTGAAGCTTTCTTT. It translates to CASSLKGERNTEAFF.

This clonotype was recorded a few times. The CDR3 sequence: CSVVVMGLAADTQYF. CDR3 coding DNA: TGCAGCGTTGTTGTTATGGGACTAGCGGCAGATACGCAGTATTTT. The rearrangement links TRBV29-1 to TRBJ2-3; TRBD2 agrees at 11 bases. V lost 4 bases to trimming and J lost 4 bases; unmatched junction nucleotides: 7. In germline, CDR1 is SQVTM, CDR2 ANQGSEA. The CDR3 sequence is 15 residues long.

This sequence joins TRBV5-4 and TRBJ2-7, with TRBD1 identical over 8 bases. Per the germline V gene, CDR1 is SGHNT and CDR2 is YYREEE (reference sequence). The CDR3 covers 17 residues. CDR3 protein: CASSKDPGTGGPYEQHV. Written as DNA, the CDR3 is TGTGCCAGCAGCAAAGACCCCGGGACAGGTGGCCCCTACGAGCAGCACGTC.

The chain uses TRBV9 and TRBJ2-2, with D possibly TRBD2 on 6 matching bases. From germline, CDR1 is SGDLS and CDR2 YYNGEE. The CDR3 is 14 amino acids. Trimming left V 3 bases short and J 7 bases short, with 13 bases between. CDR3 nucleotides: TGTGCCAGCAGCGCTATACTAGCAGGCGGGGAGCTGTTTTTT. Its protein product is CASSAILAGGELFF.

This clonotype was observed many times. The rearrangement links TRBV5-1 to TRBJ2-5; TRBD2 might be the D (5 bases). The CDR3 consists of 13 residues. Germline loops: CDR1 SGHRS, CDR2 YFSETQ. Trimming shortened V by 4 bases and J by 5 bases, and 12 bases separated the two germline ends. CDR3 bases: TGCGCCAGCAGCATCGGGGTGCAGGAGACCCAGTACTTC. Amino acids: CASSIGVQETQYF.

This clonotype was found many times. The gene calls are TRBV4-1 and TRBJ1-2; no clear D. V was cut by 3 bases and J by 0 bases, with 14 bases left in between. The CDR3 loop spans 16 amino acids. Germline V CDR1 and CDR2: MGHRA, YSYEKL. The CDR3 is CASSQPTRRSNYGYTF. Here the CDR3 DNA reads TGCGCCAGCAGCCAGCCAACCAGGAGATCTAACTATGGCTACACCTTC.

The chain is built from TRBV7-2 and TRBJ1-4, with D uncertain. Germline V gives CDR1 SGHTA, CDR2 FQGNSA. The CDR3 is 14 residues long. Trimming removed 1 base from V and 7 bases from J, with 10 bases in between. The CDR3 reads CASSLGREGEKLFF. For the CDR3, the DNA is TGTGCCAGCAGCTTAGGACGGGAGGGTGAAAAACTGTTTTTT. Full variable domain (missing parts from reference TRBV7-2 and TRBJ1-4): GAGVSQSPSNKVTEKGKDVELRCDPISGHTALYWYRQSLGQGLEFLIYFQGNSAPDKSGLPSDRFSAERTGGSVSTLTIQRTQQEDSAVYLCASSLGREGEKLFFGSGTQLSVL.

This clonotype has only a few counts. The V gene is TRBV18, the J gene TRBJ1-3; weak D call: TRBD1 (5 bases). From germline, CDR1 is KGHSH and CDR2 LQKENI. V was clipped by 3 bases and J by 3 bases, with 12 bases between them. The CDR3 covers 15 residues. The CDR3 here is CASSPGRGIGNTIYF. DNA for the CDR3: TGTGCCAGCTCACCCGGACGGGGGATTGGAAACACCATATATTTT. Full variable domain (remainder filled in from reference TRBV18 and TRBJ1-3): NAGVMQNPRHLVRRRGQEARLRCSPMKGHSHVYWYRQLPEEGLKFMVYLQKENIIDESGMPKERFSAEFPKEGPSILRIQQVVRGDSAAYFCASSPGRGIGNTIYFGEGSWLTVV.

The chain has TRBV7-9 and TRBJ1-2; D may be TRBD1 (5 bases). Germline CDR1 and CDR2: SEHNR and FQNEAQ (reference sequence). The CDR3 totals 13 residues. V gave up 5 bases and J gave up 4 bases, with 11 bases separating them. CDR3 sequence (DNA): TGTGCCAGCAGCGACCGGGACCTCTATGGCTACACCTTC. It codes for CASSDRDLYGYTF.

The chain joins TRBV7-8 to TRBJ2-7; 7 bases are shared with TRBD2. Trimming at V came to 3 bases and at J to 3 bases, leaving 8 bases not matched to a gene. The CDR3 has 15 amino acids. The germline gives CDR1 SGHVS, CDR2 FQNEAQ. The CDR3 sequence is CASSFYLGGDYEQYF. In DNA form, the CDR3 reads TGTGCCAGCAGCTTCTATCTGGGGGGGGACTACGAGCAGTACTTC.

This clonotype was detected only a few times. This chain links TRBV27 with TRBJ1-6; possible D gene TRBD1, 6 bases. Trimming left V 6 bases short and J 8 bases short, with 8 bases between. CDR3 length: 12 residues. Germline CDR1 reads MNHEY; CDR2 reads SMNVEV (reference sequence). CDR3 DNA: TGTGCCAGCAGGAGGGGGTATTCACCCCTCCACTTT. Its protein is CASRRGYSPLHF.

J is TRBJ2-7 and V is TRBV20-1; 15 bases line up with TRBD2. Looked up from germline, CDR1 is DFQATT and CDR2 is SNEGSKA (reference sequence). The CDR3 runs 16 residues. J was trimmed by 6 bases and V by 6 bases; bases with no gene match: 12. DNA for the CDR3: TGCAGTGCCTCAGGACTAGCGGGGGGGAGTTTTCGCGAGCAGTACTTC. Its translation is CSASGLAGGSFREQYF.